The sequence of this TCR beta chain was determined in a study of T cell responses to AZD1222 COVID-19 vaccine. Study-wide findings and caveats: Females made up more of the donors, who were largely white British, and clonal diversity may have come out too low. Every sample of the repertoires postdated the peak T cell response. Per reports, nearly half of all spike-specific TCRs target regions that are unmutated in variants.

The CDR3 is 14 amino acids. The germline V and J ends were trimmed by 4 bases and 5 bases, with 15 bases remaining between them. Germline CDR1 and CDR2: SGHNT and YYREEE (reference sequence). Worth noting for this clone: Its antigen is still unknown.

Pooled samples include second doses given at about 4 or 12 weeks. Method: immunoSEQ multiplex PCR; TCRdb's copy keeps in-frame clones and lacks some. The data show about 130,000 clones, approximately 86% seen once. The chain uses TRBV5-4 and TRBJ1-1; the D gene is possibly TRBD1 (5 bases). This sample comprised peripheral blood, obtained 28 days after the second AZD1222 dose. This receptor was obtained from an adult who received the AZD1222 COVID-19 vaccine. The CDR3 nucleotides are TGTGCCAGCAGCCGAACAGGAGATGGTACTGAAGCTTTCTTT. Its protein product is CASSRTGDGTEAFF.